This T cell receptor (beta chain) was obtained from a study of Ad26.COV2.S vaccination and SARS-CoV-2 variants. Overall study context: Within the COV1001 Ad26.COV2.S trial arm, the donor was enrolled.

Germline V gene lookup returns CDR1 SGHDN and CDR2 FVKESK. This CDR3 has 13 residues. The junction had 3 bases not matched to a gene; V was cut back by 4 bases and J by 3 bases. Sequenced by immunoSEQ multiplex PCR; TCRdb stores in-frame clones only, minus some. Counted here are about 350,000 clones, 88% occurring once; the ten biggest clones make up 6.4%. In this sample, this clone turned up once. Its target is not known. The treatment denotes: over 15 received Ad26.COV2.S at low or high dose, single or two shots; about 5 received placebo; per-sample allocation not given. Collection of samples fell on day 63 after the first vaccine or placebo injection. Overall study results and limits: Vaccine and placebo groups showed comparable non-spike TCR breadth. Relative to placebo recipients, vaccine recipients exhibited elevated spike-specific TCR breadth.

The sample here was peripheral blood, taken in a trial of Ad26.COV2.S vaccine versus placebo. This receptor was identified in a person aged 18 to 65 who received the Ad26.COV2.S COVID-19 vaccine or a placebo. The chain recombines TRBV14 with TRBJ2-7, with TRBD1 matching 7 bases. The CDR3 region is CASSRWDSYEQYF. As DNA, the CDR3 is TGTGCCAGCAGCCGCTGGGACAGCTACGAGCAGTACTTC.